This T cell receptor beta chain originates from a study of technical replicates of blood from several donors. The CDR3 spans 12 residues. Trimming took 6 bases from V and 3 from J, leaving 9 bases between them. CDR1 and CDR2 from the germline V gene are MNHNY and SVGAGI (reference sequence). Produced via immunoSEQ multiplex PCR; TCRdb's table is partial and in-frame only. The sample contains under 65,000 clones, approximately 86% of which appear only once. The chain has TRBV6-6 and TRBJ2-7; D perhaps matches TRBD2 (5 bases). This TCR derives from a human donor in good health. Some clones in this sample may be carry-over from other donors' samples. Sequenced sample: PBMCs. The CDR3 sequence: CASSRENYEQYF. CDR3 sequence (DNA): TGTGCCAGCAGCCGGGAAAACTACGAGCAGTACTTC.